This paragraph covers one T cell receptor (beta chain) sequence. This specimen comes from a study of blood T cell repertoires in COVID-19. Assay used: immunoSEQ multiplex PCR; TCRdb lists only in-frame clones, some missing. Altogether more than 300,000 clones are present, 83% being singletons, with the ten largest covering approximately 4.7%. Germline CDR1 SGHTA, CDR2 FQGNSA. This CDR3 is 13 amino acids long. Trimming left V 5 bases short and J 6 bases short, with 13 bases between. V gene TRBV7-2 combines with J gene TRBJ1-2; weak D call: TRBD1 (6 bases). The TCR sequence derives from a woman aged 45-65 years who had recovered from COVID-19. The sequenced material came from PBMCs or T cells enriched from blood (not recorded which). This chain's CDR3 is CASSGAQGNGYTF. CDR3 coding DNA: TGTGCCAGCAGCGGTGCACAGGGTAATGGCTACACCTTC.